This is a list of T cell receptor beta chains from one sample in a study of CD8 T cells in ankylosing spondylitis. TCRdb recomputed calls from the 5' RACE reads with MiXCR, one row per CDR3 protein. In the table there are 750,000 to 850,000 distinct CDR3 sequences, over 9.5% of which are singletons. The specimen was blood, either unsorted or a sorted T cell fraction (not recorded which). Source of these receptors: a male donor with ankylosing spondylitis. CDR3s include the opening cysteine and the closing phenylalanine or tryptophan. D genes are given only for firm matches. The listing skips clone size in some rows; elsewhere it reads once, few, many or a size class.

J | size | V | D | CDR3 | DNA
TRBJ2-1 | - | TRBV20-1 | - | CSPGGRARTYNEQFF | TGCTCCCCTGGAGGACGGGCCCGGACCTACAATGAGCAGTTCTTC
TRBJ1-1 | few | TRBV29-1 | - | CSTRRFNTEAFF | TGCAGCACCCGGAGGTTTAACACTGAAGCTTTCTTT
TRBJ1-1 | many | TRBV29-1 | TRBD1 | CSVLPQGVANTEAFF | TGCAGCGTCCTACCCCAGGGGGTGGCGAACACTGAAGCTTTCTTT
TRBJ2-1 | many | TRBV12-3/TRBV12-4 | TRBD1 | CASTWGTGDSNEQFF | TGTGCCAGCACATGGGGGACAGGGGACTCCAATGAGCAGTTCTTC
TRBJ1-1 | few | TRBV28 | - | CASSPGQTTEAFF | TGTGCCAGCAGTCCAGGACAGACCACTGAAGCTTTCTTT
TRBJ2-7 | few | TRBV7-2 | - | CASSVGGPVKQYF | TGTGCCAGCAGCGTAGGGGGTCCCGTGAAGCAGTACTTC
TRBJ2-1 | - | TRBV6-5 | TRBD2 | CASSYPYGVAGYNEQFF | TGTGCCAGCAGTTACCCTTACGGGGTAGCGGGGTACAATGAGCAGTTCTTC
TRBJ2-7 | few | TRBV7-9 | - | CASSFDDGSYEQYF | TGTGCCAGCAGCTTTGATGACGGGTCCTACGAGCAGTACTTC
TRBJ2-7 | - | TRBV29-1 | TRBD1 | CSGVPRDRVNEQYF | TGCAGCGGGGTTCCCCGGGACAGGGTTAACGAGCAGTACTTC
TRBJ1-5 | few | TRBV6-1 | - | CASALHLDQPQHF | TGTGCCAGCGCCCTACACTTAGATCAGCCCCAGCATTTT
TRBJ1-1 | - | TRBV20-1 | - | CSARDPPLGQMWGNPEAFF | TGCAGTGCTAGAGATCCTCCCCTGGGACAAATGTGGGGAAACCCTGAAGCTTTCTTT
TRBJ1-5 | - | TRBV6-1 | - | CASSPPGGENQPQHF | TGTGCCAGCAGTCCCCCCGGGGGGGAAAACCAGCCCCAGCATTTT
TRBJ2-2 | - | TRBV24-1 | - | CATSDFSGRTANTGELFF | TGTGCCACCAGTGATTTCTCAGGGAGGACGGCGAACACCGGGGAGCTGTTTTTT
TRBJ2-2 | few | TRBV6-1 | - | CASSDPFGGNTGELFF | TGTGCCAGCAGTGACCCCTTCGGGGGGAACACCGGGGAGCTGTTTTTT
TRBJ2-2 | - | TRBV5-1 | - | CASSLVTGTLTGELFF | TGCGCCAGCAGCTTGGTTACCGGGACTCTCACCGGGGAGCTGTTTTTT
TRBJ2-5 | few | TRBV4-3 | TRBD2 | CASSQGAGGPQGTQYF | TGCGCCAGCAGCCAAGGAGCGGGGGGCCCCCAAGGAACCCAGTACTTC
TRBJ2-7 | few | TRBV20-1 | TRBD2 | CSARGGLEGPYEQYF | TGCAGTGCTAGAGGCGGACTAGAGGGACCCTACGAGCAGTACTTC
TRBJ1-2 | many | TRBV5-1 | - | CASSLVTGQDGYTF | TGCGCCAGCAGCTTGGTGACAGGCCAGGATGGCTACACCTTC
TRBJ2-5 | many | TRBV12-3/TRBV12-4 | TRBD1 | CASREQGRETQYF | TGTGCCAGCAGGGAACAGGGGAGAGAGACCCAGTACTTC
TRBJ2-5 | - | TRBV20-1 | TRBD2 | CSASGRGEGTQYF | TGCAGTGCTAGTGGGCGCGGGGAGGGGACCCAGTACTTC
TRBJ1-4 | - | TRBV5-1 | - | CASSLSGRENEKLFF | TGCGCCAGCAGCTTATCCGGGAGAGAGAATGAAAAACTGTTTTTT